By share, the clone carrying this T cell receptor beta chain counts as medium-sized. Its antigen is not known. Survey level was the resolution at which the v3.0 immunoSEQ assay ran. Sequenced by immunoSEQ multiplex PCR; TCRdb stores in-frame clones only, minus some. The profile shows tens of thousands of clones, around 83% of them singletons. This sample was taken from a study of long-term antiretroviral therapy in people with HIV. Study details: About a decade before 2015, the earliest samples were taken when ART was typically delayed.

Study-level findings and limits: Whichever time point was examined, clones expanded before ART dominated the repertoire. When set beside controls, HIV repertoires had CDR3 length ranges that were narrower.

The TCR sequence derives from a woman aged 25 to 45 with HIV. Here the sequenced sample was unsorted PBMCs, taken 2.7 to 2.9 years before starting antiretroviral therapy.

This CDR3 is CATSTDLENSPLHF. The CDR3 nucleotides are TGTGCCACCAGCACCGACTTGGAGAATTCACCCCTCCACTTT. The rearrangement links TRBV15 to TRBJ1-6; no clear D. CDR3 length: 14 residues. The V gene's germline CDR1 is LNHNV and CDR2 YYDKDF (reference sequence). V was cut by 4 bases and J by 7 bases, with 11 bases left in between. Complete variable domain (other parts from reference TRBV15 and TRBJ1-6): DAMVIQNPRYQVTQFGKPVTLSCSQTLNHNVMYWYQQKSSQAPKLLFHYYDKDFNNEADTPDNFQSRRPNTSFCFLDIRSPGLGDTAMYLCATSTDLENSPLHFGNGTRLTVT.